The source of this T cell receptor (beta chain) is a study of glioma-infiltrating T cells after dendritic cell vaccination. In the study overall: Treatment, given 2003 to 2012, was autologous tumor lysate-pulsed dendritic cell vaccination. Dendritic cell vaccine was injected intradermally three times, biweekly.

Amplification used 60 V beta primers and 13 J beta primers. Assay used: immunoSEQ multiplex PCR; TCRdb lists only in-frame clones, some missing. Of about 82,000 clones listed, roughly 90% are singletons. V dropped 0 bases and J dropped 2; count of bases not matched to a gene: 6. The CDR3 sequence is 16 residues long. CDR1 and CDR2 from the germline V gene are SQVTM and ANQGSEA. This TCR was recovered from a human donor with glioblastoma. The J gene is TRBJ2-2, the V gene TRBV29-1, with TRBD1 matching 7 bases. The sample in question was blood, obtained before dendritic cell vaccination. Here the CDR3 reads CSVEETRDSNTGELFF. CDR3 nucleotide sequence: TGCAGCGTTGAAGAAACCCGGGACAGCAACACCGGGGAGCTGTTTTTT.